This T cell receptor (beta chain) was profiled in a study of T-cell memory formation after mild COVID-19. The wider study: TCR clusters were mostly donor specific.

5'RACE primed at constant segments yielded TCR alpha and TCR beta cDNA libraries bearing sample barcodes and UMIs. TCRdb reprocessed the 5' RACE reads via MiXCR and lists one record per CDR3 protein. The sample records a few hundred thousand distinct CDR3 sequences, about a sixth being singletons. Broader study findings: CD4+ contracting clones lay mainly in CM and EM, CD8+ ones in EMRA.

A few counts support this clonotype. Its specificity is not known. Sequenced: PBMCs or a T cell subset sorted from them (not recorded which). This receptor was taken from a young man who had mild COVID-19 (a few samples of this study predate the infection). Cell type and time point are not known.

CDR3 loop: CASSFEQFF. The CDR3 nucleotides read TGTGCCAGCAGTTTTGAGCAGTTCTTC. The V gene is TRBV27, the J gene TRBJ2-1; D ambiguous. The CDR3 runs 9 residues. From germline, CDR1 is MNHEY and CDR2 SMNVEV (reference sequence). Trimming took 3 bases from V and 9 from J, leaving 0 bases between them.